This T cell receptor beta chain was recovered during a study of blood T cell repertoires in COVID-19. Clones were sequenced by immunoSEQ multiplex PCR, and TCRdb holds only the in-frame ones, with some missing. The sample holds roughly 410,000 clones, about 91% seen once. Sequencing used peripheral blood. This receptor was identified in a woman aged 40-49 years with COVID-19, enrolled during active disease.

The CDR3 DNA reads as TGTGCCAGCAGCTCTGGGACAGGTGGGGACACTGAAGCTTTCTTT. Protein product: CASSSGTGGDTEAFF. The chain joins TRBV7-9 to TRBJ1-1, with 8 bases fitting TRBD1. Trimming removed 4 bases from V and 3 bases from J; junction bases left unmatched: 7. Germline CDR1 reads SEHNR; CDR2 reads FQNEAQ (reference sequence). This CDR3 has 15 residues. Full variable domain (missing parts from reference TRBV7-9 and TRBJ1-1): DTGVSQNPRHKITKRGQNVTFRCDPISEHNRLYWYRQTLGQGPEFLTYFQNEAQLEKSRLLSDRFSAERPKGSFSTLEIQRTEQGDSAMYLCASSSGTGGDTEAFFGQGTRLTVV.